The 11 T cell receptor beta chains below were found in one sample sequenced in a study of blood T cell repertoires in COVID-19. Generated by immunoSEQ multiplex PCR, the TCRdb table keeps only in-frame clones and is missing some. Of approximately 220,000 clones in the sample, approximately 87% are singletons; the top ten hold about 2.2%. Sequences were obtained from peripheral blood. These receptor sequences come from a woman aged 45-60 years with acute or convalescent COVID-19.

The chain has TRBV7-3 and TRBJ2-2; 9 nucleotides match TRBD1. This CDR3 spans 15 amino acids. The germline V gene has CDR1 SGHTA and CDR2 FQGTGA. V gave up 6 bases and J gave up 7 bases; unmatched junction bases: 9. This CDR3 reads CASSLQGAPDGELFF. The CDR3 coding sequence is TGTGCCAGCAGTTTACAGGGGGCGCCGGACGGGGAGCTGTTTTTT.

This chain connects TRBV4-3 to TRBJ2-1; D uncertain. The germline V gene has CDR1 LGHNA and CDR2 YSLEER. Trimming took off 1 base at V and 0 bases at J, with 7 bases between the two ends. The CDR3 extends over 15 amino acids. The CDR3 coding sequence is TGCGCCAGCAGCCAAGGTCCGGTCTCCTACAATGAGCAGTTCTTC. It yields the protein CASSQGPVSYNEQFF.

The chain combines TRBV30 with TRBJ1-2; D is ambiguous. Per germline, CDR1 GTSNPN and CDR2 SVGIG (reference sequence). The germline V and J ends were trimmed by 1 base and 3 bases, with 12 bases remaining between them. CDR3 length: 14 amino acids. The CDR3 sequence is CAWSAPPQYYGYTF. CDR3 DNA sequence: TGTGCCTGGAGTGCCCCTCCCCAGTACTATGGCTACACCTTC. Variable domain in full (rest from reference TRBV30 and TRBJ1-2): SQTIHQWPATLVQPVGSPLSLECTVEGTSNPNLYWYRQAAGRGLQLLFYSVGIGQISSEVPQNLSASRPQDRQFILSSKKLLLSDSGFYLCAWSAPPQYYGYTFGSGTRLTVV.

This chain joins TRBV20-1 and TRBJ2-7; D ambiguous. Trimming pared 3 bases from V and 2 bases from J, leaving 11 bases between. CDR1 DFQATT and CDR2 SNEGSKA come from the germline V gene (reference sequence). The CDR3 runs to 13 residues. The CDR3 coding sequence is TGCAGTGCTAGTACCTACCCCCCCTACGAGCAGTACTTC. Translation gives CSASTYPPYEQYF.

The chain combines TRBV5-1 with TRBJ2-7; TRBD1 might be the D (6 bases). V was trimmed by 5 bases and J by 5 bases, leaving 17 bases between them. Looked up from germline, CDR1 is SGHRS and CDR2 is YFSETQ. This CDR3 is 14 amino acids long. The CDR3 DNA reads TGCGCCAGCAGACGTAGACAGGAGACAAACGAGCAGTACTTC. Amino acids: CASRRRQETNEQYF.

The chain carries TRBV12-5 and TRBJ2-3; weak D call: TRBD2 (5 bases). The V gene's germline CDR1 is LGHNT and CDR2 FRNRAP. CDR3 length equals 14 residues. Between the trimmed V and J ends, which lost 8 bases and 5 bases, there was a span of 17 bases. This CDR3 reads CASSRTLMVDTQYF. CDR3 DNA: TGTGCTAGTTCCCGGACTTTAATGGTAGATACGCAGTATTTT. The whole variable domain, remainder taken from reference TRBV12-5 and TRBJ2-3, is DARVTQTPRHKVTEMGQEVTMRCQPILGHNTVFWYRQTMMQGLELLAYFRNRAPLDDSGMPKDRFSAEMPDATLATLKIQPSEPRDSAVYFCASSRTLMVDTQYFGPGTRLTVL.

This clone was detected only a few times. This rearrangement joins TRBV5-1 to TRBJ2-1; 10 nucleotides match TRBD2. Germline V gives CDR1 SGHRS, CDR2 YFSETQ. The junction had 2 bases not matched to a gene; V was cut back by 2 bases and J by 9 bases. The CDR3 totals 13 residues. In DNA, the CDR3 is TGCGCCAGCAGCTTACTAGCGGGAATTGAGCAGTTCTTC. Protein sequence: CASSLLAGIEQFF.

The V and J genes are TRBV10-1 and TRBJ2-1; D is possibly TRBD2 (7 bases). Trimming pared 5 bases from V and 6 bases from J, leaving 11 bases between. Looked up from germline, CDR1 is WNHNN and CDR2 is SYGVQD (reference sequence). This CDR3 has 13 residues. This CDR3 reads CASSPGGPNEQFF. The CDR3, as DNA: TGCGCCAGCAGTCCCGGGGGGCCCAATGAGCAGTTCTTC.

V is TRBV7-3 and J is TRBJ1-1; D gene ambiguous. Trimming pared 5 bases from V and 2 bases from J, leaving 12 bases between. Germline V gives CDR1 SGHTA, CDR2 FQGTGA. The CDR3 consists of 14 residues. This CDR3 is CASSATRFNTEAFF. Written as DNA, the CDR3 is TGTGCCAGCAGCGCTACCCGATTCAACACTGAAGCTTTCTTT.

In DNA form, the CDR3 reads TGTGCCAGCAGCTCCCGGGACAGGGGTCCCAACACCATATATTTT. This codes for CASSSRDRGPNTIYF. V gene TRBV5-6 combines with J gene TRBJ1-3, with TRBD1 matching over 10 bases. The germline gives CDR1 SGHDT, CDR2 YYEEEE. The CDR3 is 15 amino acids. After removal of 3 bases from V and 7 bases from J, the junction contained 7 bases not matched to a gene.

The J gene is TRBJ2-1, the V gene TRBV18; the match to TRBD2 covers 14 bases. V lost 10 bases to trimming and J lost 9 bases; unmatched junction nucleotides: 14. The CDR3 totals 16 residues. Germline V gene lookup returns CDR1 KGHSH and CDR2 LQKENI. This CDR3 is CAISGTSGGPAGEQFF. The CDR3 DNA follows: TGTGCCATATCCGGGACTAGCGGGGGCCCTGCTGGTGAGCAGTTCTTC.